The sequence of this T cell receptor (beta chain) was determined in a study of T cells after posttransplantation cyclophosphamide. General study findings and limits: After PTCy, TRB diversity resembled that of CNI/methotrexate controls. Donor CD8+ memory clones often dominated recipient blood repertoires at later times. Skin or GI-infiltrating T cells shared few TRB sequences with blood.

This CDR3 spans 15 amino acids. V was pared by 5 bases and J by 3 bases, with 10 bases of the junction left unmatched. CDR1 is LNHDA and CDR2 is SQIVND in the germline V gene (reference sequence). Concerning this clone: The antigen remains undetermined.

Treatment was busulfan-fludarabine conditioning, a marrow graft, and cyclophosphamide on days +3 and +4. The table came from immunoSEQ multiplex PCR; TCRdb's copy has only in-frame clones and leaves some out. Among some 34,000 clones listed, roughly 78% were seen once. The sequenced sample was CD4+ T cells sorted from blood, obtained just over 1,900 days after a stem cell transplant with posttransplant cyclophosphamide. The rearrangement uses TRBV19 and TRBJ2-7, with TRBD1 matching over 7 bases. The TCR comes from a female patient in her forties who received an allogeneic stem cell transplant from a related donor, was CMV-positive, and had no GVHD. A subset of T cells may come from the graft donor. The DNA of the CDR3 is TGTGCCAGTAGTTTATCCGGGACAGACAACTACGAGCAGTACTTC. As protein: CASSLSGTDNYEQYF.